One sample yielded the 4 T cell receptor beta chains listed below, sequenced in a study of blood T cell repertoires in COVID-19. TCRdb's copy holds only in-frame clones and misses some; the assay was immunoSEQ multiplex PCR. The sample shows fewer than 200,000 clones, 70% to 85% of them seen only once. The sequencing input was PBMCs or T cells enriched from blood (not recorded which). The receptors stem from a woman between 45 and 60 years old who had recovered from COVID-19.

The CDR3 spells CASSPALGRQGGTDTQYF. In nucleotides, the CDR3 is TGTGCCAGCAGTCCGGCCCTAGGACGGCAGGGGGGCACAGATACGCAGTATTTT. The chain has TRBV28 and TRBJ2-3; 7 nucleotides agree with TRBD1. Unmatched junction bases numbered 15, after V lost 5 bases and J lost 1 base. The V gene's germline CDR1 is MDHEN and CDR2 SYDVKM. CDR3 length: 18 residues.

This clone was seen a handful of times. The chain has TRBV9 and TRBJ1-1; D is ambiguous. CDR1 and CDR2 from the germline V gene are SGDLS and YYNGEE. Trimming cost V 4 bases and J 7 bases, with 11 bases left between them. The CDR3 covers 12 residues. The CDR3 is CASSQVGFEAFF. The CDR3 nucleotides are TGTGCCAGCAGCCAGGTTGGATTTGAAGCTTTCTTT.

The chain joins TRBV5-4 to TRBJ1-5; TRBD1 is a possible D gene (5 bases). CDR3 length: 15 amino acids. The ends were cut back, 4 bases at V and 6 bases at J, with 17 bases in the middle. Per the germline V gene, CDR1 is SGHNT and CDR2 is YYREEE (reference sequence). This CDR3 reads CASSRGPPGGQPQHF. CDR3 nucleotide sequence: TGTGCCAGCAGCCGGGGTCCCCCGGGGGGTCAGCCCCAGCATTTT.

The gene calls are TRBV9 and TRBJ2-5, with D perhaps matching TRBD1 (5 bases). Germline V gene lookup returns CDR1 SGDLS and CDR2 YYNGEE. The V end lost 0 bases, the J end lost 4 bases, and 10 bases lay between the germline ends. This CDR3 spans 14 amino acids. CDR3 bases: TGTGCCAGCAGCGTAGGGCAGGGTGTAGAGACCCAGTACTTC. As protein: CASSVGQGVETQYF.